The entry below describes one T cell receptor beta chain. In germline, CDR1 is SGDLS, CDR2 YYNGEE. Trimming cost V 0 bases and J 4 bases, with 10 bases left between them. The CDR3 is 14 amino acids. The data were obtained in a study of blood T cell repertoires in COVID-19. Study-wide background: Samples of COVID-19 (acute and convalescent) were obtained from the United States, Italy and Spain. T cells, B-cell-depleted T cells, or PBMCs provided the cDNA or gDNA that served as material.

Original analysis: Using reference gene primer amplification, nucleated cell counts were estimated. Generated by immunoSEQ multiplex PCR, the TCRdb table keeps only in-frame clones and is missing some. V, J and clone size reflect that table, while D and trimming were determined from the DNA. The sample comprises some 18,000 clones, almost 90% of which are singletons, and around 10% rests with the top ten. Sequencing input: peripheral blood. The V and J genes are TRBV9 and TRBJ2-5, with D maybe TRBD2 (5 bases). The receptor was isolated from a human donor in a cohort sampled during active COVID-19. For the CDR3, the DNA is TGTGCCAGCAGCGTAGCGGTTGCGGGAGAGACCCAGTACTTC. Protein sequence: CASSVAVAGETQYF.